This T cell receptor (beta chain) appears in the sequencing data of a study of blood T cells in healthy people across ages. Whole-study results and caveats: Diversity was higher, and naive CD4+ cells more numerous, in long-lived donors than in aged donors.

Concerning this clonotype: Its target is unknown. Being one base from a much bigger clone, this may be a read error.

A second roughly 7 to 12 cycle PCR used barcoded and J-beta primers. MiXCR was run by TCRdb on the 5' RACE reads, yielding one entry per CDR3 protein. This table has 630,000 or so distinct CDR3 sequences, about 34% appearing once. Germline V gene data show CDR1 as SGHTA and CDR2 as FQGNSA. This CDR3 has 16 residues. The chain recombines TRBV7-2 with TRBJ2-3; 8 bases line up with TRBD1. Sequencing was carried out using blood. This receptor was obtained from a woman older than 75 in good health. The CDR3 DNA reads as TGTGTCAGCAGCTTAGGGACAGGCTTCAGTGGTGATACGCAGTATTTT. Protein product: CVSSLGTGFSGDTQYF.